What follows are 23 T cell receptor beta chains derived from one specimen sequenced in a study of human T cells and chemical hapten exposure. Time point given: pre-sensitization, week 0. The treatment denotes: therapeutic diphenylcyclopropenone sensitization with weekly scalp DPC. From the RACE reads, TCRdb called clonotypes with MiXCR, one entry per CDR3 protein. The sample lists about 93,000 distinct CDR3 sequences; 8.5% were seen once. The starting material was whole blood, obtained in connection with sensitization to the hapten diphenylcyclopropenone (DPC). The receptor source for this set is a man aged 35 to 55 with alopecia areata. Some clones in this sample may be carry-over from other donors' samples.

This clonotype showed up many times. This chain uses TRBV12-3 or TRBV12-4 with TRBJ2-3; D ambiguous. Trimming shortened V by 0 bases and J by 3 bases, and 10 bases separated the two germline ends. The CDR3 spans 15 residues. The CDR3 reads CASSLAGAMTDTQYF. CDR3 bases: TGTGCCAGCAGTTTAGCAGGAGCGATGACAGATACGCAGTATTTT.

In this sample, this clonotype turned up a few times. The V and J genes are TRBV7-2 and TRBJ2-3; 10 bases line up with TRBD2. The trim removed 1 base at V and 1 base at J, leaving 5 bases unmatched. Germline V gene sequence: CDR1 SGHTA, CDR2 FQGNSA. The CDR3 spans 17 residues. DNA of the CDR3: TGTGCCAGCAGCTTAGGAGCTAGCGGGAGTGGCACAGATACGCAGTATTTT. This encodes CASSLGASGSGTDTQYF.

This clonotype was counted at least ten times. The CDR3 DNA reads as TGTGCCAGCAGTTACACCGCGACAGGGCAATCCTCTGGGGCCAACGTCCTGACTTTC. This sequence encodes CASSYTATGQSSGANVLTF. The chain has TRBV6-2 or TRBV6-3 and TRBJ2-6; 7 positions match TRBD1. CDR3 size: 19 residues. In germline, CDR1 is MNHEY, CDR2 SVGEGT. V trimming: 2 bases; J trimming: 0 bases; junction bases outside the gene matches: 10.

In its sample, this clonotype was seen many times. The chain carries TRBV6-2 or TRBV6-3 and TRBJ2-1, with D possibly being TRBD1 or TRBD2 (5 bases each). With 6 bases removed from V and 6 bases from J, the gap between germline ends came to 18 bases. From germline, CDR1 is MNHEY and CDR2 SVGEGT. The CDR3 runs 15 residues. Written as DNA, the CDR3 is TGTGCCAGCAGCAACCCCCGACGGGGCCTCAATGAGCAGTTCTTC. Translation gives CASSNPRRGLNEQFF.

The sample holds many counts of this clonotype. V is TRBV7-9 and J is TRBJ2-3, with D maybe TRBD1 (6 bases). Germline lookup yields CDR1 SEHNR and CDR2 FQNEAQ (reference sequence). Trimming took off 0 bases at V and 7 bases at J, with 11 bases between the two ends. This CDR3 is built from 14 residues. CDR3 region: CASSLAQGGNTQYF. In nucleotides, the CDR3 is TGTGCCAGCAGCTTAGCGCAAGGGGGTAATACGCAGTATTTT.

This clonotype is deemed medium-sized. The rearrangement uses TRBV7-9 and TRBJ1-2, with 9 bases aligning to TRBD1. The V and J ends lost 5 bases and 7 bases, in that order; junction bases with no gene match: 8. The CDR3 extends over 14 amino acids. The germline CDR1 and CDR2 sequences are SEHNR and FQNEAQ (reference sequence). The CDR3 coding sequence is TGTGCCAGCAGCAGGGGACAGGGAGGCTCTGGCTACACCTTC. The encoded protein is CASSRGQGGSGYTF.

The chain links TRBV9 to TRBJ2-5; tentatively, D is TRBD1 or TRBD2 (5 bases each). This CDR3 is 13 amino acids long. Trimming stripped 3 bases from V and 4 bases from J, with 10 bases between. Germline CDR1 and CDR2: SGDLS and YYNGEE. CDR3 sequence reads: CASSEGTTETQYF. The CDR3 DNA reads as TGTGCCAGCAGCGAGGGGACGACAGAGACCCAGTACTTC.

This clonotype turned up a few times. The genes are TRBV7-6 and TRBJ2-3; D not resolved. V dropped 1 base and J dropped 4 bases, with 15 bases sitting between them. The CDR3 spans 16 residues. In germline, CDR1 is SGHVS, CDR2 FNYEAQ. DNA for the CDR3: TGTGCCAGCAGCTTAGGATCGTCTATATCCGCAGATACGCAGTATTTT. Translating gives CASSLGSSISADTQYF.

At least ten counts were recorded for this clonotype. The gene calls are TRBV5-1 and TRBJ1-4; D not resolved. V lost 0 bases, J lost 0 bases, and 3 bases lay in between. The CDR3 runs to 14 residues. Germline lookup yields CDR1 SGHRS and CDR2 YFSETQ. CDR3: CASSLGATNEKLFF. The CDR3 DNA is TGCGCCAGCAGCTTGGGAGCAACTAATGAAAAACTGTTTTTT.

This clonotype was counted at least ten times. V and J are TRBV30 and TRBJ2-5, with a possible D match to TRBD1 (5 bases). V lost 0 bases to trimming and J lost 2 bases, with 7 bases between them. This CDR3 comprises 13 residues. Germline V CDR1 and CDR2: GTSNPN, SVGIG (reference sequence). The CDR3 DNA follows: TGTGCCTGGAGTGTTAACAGGCAAGAGACCCAGTACTTC. Protein product: CAWSVNRQETQYF.

This clonotype was counted ten times or more. The chain combines TRBV29-1 with TRBJ2-2; D ambiguous. V lost 6 bases and J 6 bases, leaving 11 bases between the germline ends. There are 12 residues in the CDR3. Germline V gene sequence: CDR1 SQVTM, CDR2 ANQGSEA. For the CDR3, the DNA is TGCAGCGTCGTTATGGGCGCCGGGGAGCTGTTTTTT. Its translation: CSVVMGAGELFF.

For the CDR3, the DNA is TGTGCCAGCAGGGAGGTTCGCTCTGGGGCCAACGTCCTGACTTTC. It specifies CASREVRSGANVLTF. The chain combines TRBV6-2 or TRBV6-3 with TRBJ2-6; D possibly corresponds to TRBD2 (5 bases). Per germline, CDR1 MNHEY and CDR2 SVGEGT. Trimming took 6 bases from V and 0 from J, leaving 9 bases between them. CDR3 length: 15 amino acids.

This clonotype came up many times. The J gene is TRBJ2-1, the V gene TRBV29-1; TRBD2 aligns across 15 bases. The V gene end was trimmed by 1 base and the J gene end by 5 bases; junction bases not matched to a gene: 6. The germline gives CDR1 SQVTM, CDR2 ANQGSEA. CDR3 length: 17 amino acids. CDR3 region: CSVEGSGLAGGDNEQFF. The CDR3 DNA follows: TGCAGCGTTGAAGGGTCCGGACTAGCGGGGGGGGACAATGAGCAGTTCTTC.

This clonotype was observed a few times. The chain combines TRBV10-3 with TRBJ2-4; D is uncertain. The CDR3 runs to 16 residues. The V end was cut by 2 bases, the J end by 5 bases, with 16 bases between. Looked up from germline, CDR1 is ENHRY and CDR2 is SYGVKD. CDR3 nucleotides: TGTGCCATCAGTGAGGCAGCCGTGTTCCCCCAAAACATTCAGTACTTC. It yields the protein CAISEAAVFPQNIQYF.

At least ten counts were recorded for this clonotype. This chain joins TRBV12-3 or TRBV12-4 and TRBJ1-4, with a tentative D call TRBD1 (5 bases). This CDR3 is built from 14 residues. Trimming took off 1 base at V and 4 bases at J, with 7 bases between the two ends. The DNA for the CDR3 is TGTGCCAGCAGTTTAGGGGGCCGTAATGAAAAACTGTTTTTT. This translates into CASSLGGRNEKLFF.

The rearrangement joins TRBV30 to TRBJ2-2, with no clear D. The V end was cut by 2 bases, the J end by 2 bases, with 9 bases between. The CDR3 is 14 residues long. Looked up from germline, CDR1 is GTSNPN and CDR2 is SVGIG (reference sequence). The CDR3 protein is CAWSPATNTGELFF. Here the CDR3 DNA reads TGTGCCTGGAGTCCAGCTACAAACACCGGGGAGCTGTTTTTT.

V usage is TRBV24-1 and J usage is TRBJ2-1; the match to TRBD2 covers 11 bases. CDR1 and CDR2 from the germline V gene are KGHDR and SFDVKD. This CDR3 has 16 residues. Trimming took 1 base from V and 8 from J; bases not matched to a gene: 6. The CDR3 loop is CATSDLTSGSSDEQFF. As DNA, the CDR3 is TGTGCCACCAGTGATTTAACTAGCGGGAGCTCCGATGAGCAGTTCTTC.

This clonotype was seen many times. The J gene is TRBJ2-1, the V gene TRBV20-1; D tentatively reads TRBD1 or TRBD2 (6 bases each). CDR3 length: 14 residues. V was clipped by 7 bases and J by 4 bases, with 17 bases between them. Germline V gene data show CDR1 as DFQATT and CDR2 as SNEGSKA (reference sequence). This CDR3 reads CSGIPRGVYNEQFF. The CDR3 DNA reads TGCAGTGGGATTCCTAGGGGGGTTTACAATGAGCAGTTCTTC.

Many counts were recorded for this clonotype. The rearrangement links TRBV24-1 to TRBJ1-1; D not resolved. CDR3 size: 14 residues. Germline assignment: CDR1 KGHDR and CDR2 SFDVKD. The ends were cut back, 4 bases at V and 0 bases at J, with 8 bases in the middle. For the CDR3, the DNA is TGTGCCACCAGTGAGGGGTCCATGAACACTGAAGCTTTCTTT. Amino acid sequence: CATSEGSMNTEAFF.

This clonotype turned up a few times. The chain employs TRBV14 and TRBJ1-2, with D possibly TRBD1 on 5 matching bases. The CDR3 runs 15 residues. The germline V and J ends were trimmed by 4 bases and 7 bases, with 19 bases remaining between them. The germline V gene encodes CDR1 SGHDN and CDR2 FVKESK. DNA of the CDR3: TGTGCCAGCAGCCGGAGGAACCGGGACGTGAGTGGCTACACCTTC. It is translated as CASSRRNRDVSGYTF.

V usage is TRBV12-3 or TRBV12-4 and J usage is TRBJ2-1; 10 bases align to TRBD2. J was trimmed by 4 bases and V by 8 bases; bases with no gene match: 5. There are 14 residues in the CDR3. CDR3 coding DNA: TGTGCCAGCCAGACTAGCGGGTCGTACAATGAGCAGTTCTTC. Translation gives CASQTSGSYNEQFF.

The chain has TRBV14 and TRBJ2-5; maybe TRBD2 (6 bases). Trimming stripped 4 bases from V and 0 bases from J, with 9 bases between. This CDR3 has 14 residues. Germline V CDR1 and CDR2: SGHDN, FVKESK. The CDR3 nucleotides read TGTGCCAGCAGCCCCGGAGGGTACCAAGAGACCCAGTACTTC. The encoded protein is CASSPGGYQETQYF.

The chain uses TRBV5-1 and TRBJ2-3; 9 nucleotides align to TRBD2. The germline CDR1 and CDR2 sequences are SGHRS and YFSETQ. J was trimmed by 1 base and V by 0 bases; bases with no gene match: 3. The CDR3 sequence is 16 residues long. The CDR3 protein is CASSLGPSGGTDTQYF. The CDR3 coding sequence is TGCGCCAGCAGCTTGGGTCCTAGCGGGGGCACAGATACGCAGTATTTT.